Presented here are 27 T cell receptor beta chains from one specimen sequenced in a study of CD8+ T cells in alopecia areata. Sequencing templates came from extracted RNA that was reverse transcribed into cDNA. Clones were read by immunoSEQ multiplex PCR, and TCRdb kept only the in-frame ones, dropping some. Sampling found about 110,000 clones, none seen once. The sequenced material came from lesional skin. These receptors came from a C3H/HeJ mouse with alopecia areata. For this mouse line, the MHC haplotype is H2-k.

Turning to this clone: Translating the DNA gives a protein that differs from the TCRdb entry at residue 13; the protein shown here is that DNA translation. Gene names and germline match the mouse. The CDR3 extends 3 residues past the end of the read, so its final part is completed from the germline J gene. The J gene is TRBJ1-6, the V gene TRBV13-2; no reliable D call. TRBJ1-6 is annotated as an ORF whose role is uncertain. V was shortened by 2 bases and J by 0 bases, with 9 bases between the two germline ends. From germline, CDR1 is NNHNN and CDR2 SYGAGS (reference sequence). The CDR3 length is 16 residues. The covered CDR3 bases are TGTGCCAGCGGTGAACTGGGAAATTCCTATAATTCGCCC. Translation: CASGELGNSYNSP. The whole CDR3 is CASGELGNSYNSPLYF.

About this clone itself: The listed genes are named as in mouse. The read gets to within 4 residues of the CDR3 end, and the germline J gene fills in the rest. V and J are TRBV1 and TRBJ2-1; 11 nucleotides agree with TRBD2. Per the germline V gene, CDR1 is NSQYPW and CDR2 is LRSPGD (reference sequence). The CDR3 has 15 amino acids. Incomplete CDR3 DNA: TGCACCTGCAGTGCAGAGCGGGACTGGGGGCCT. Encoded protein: CTCSAERDWGP. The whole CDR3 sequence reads CTCSAERDWGPEQFF.

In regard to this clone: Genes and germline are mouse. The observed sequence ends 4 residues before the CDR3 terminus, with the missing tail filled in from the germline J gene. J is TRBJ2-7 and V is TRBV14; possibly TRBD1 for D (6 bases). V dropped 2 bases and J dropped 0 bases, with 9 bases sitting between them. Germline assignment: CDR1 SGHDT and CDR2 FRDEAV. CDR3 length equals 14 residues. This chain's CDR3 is CASSLDSSSYEQYF. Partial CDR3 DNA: TGTGCCAGCAGTTTGGACAGTAGCTCCTAT.

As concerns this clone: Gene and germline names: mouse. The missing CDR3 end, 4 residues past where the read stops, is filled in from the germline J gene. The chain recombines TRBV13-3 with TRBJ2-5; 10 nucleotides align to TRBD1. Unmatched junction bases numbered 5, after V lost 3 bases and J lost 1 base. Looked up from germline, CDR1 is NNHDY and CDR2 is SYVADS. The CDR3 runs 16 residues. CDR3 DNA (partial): TGTGCCAGCAGTGGAGACAGGGGGCGCGACCAAGAC. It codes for CASSGDRGRDQD. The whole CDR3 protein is CASSGDRGRDQDTQYF.

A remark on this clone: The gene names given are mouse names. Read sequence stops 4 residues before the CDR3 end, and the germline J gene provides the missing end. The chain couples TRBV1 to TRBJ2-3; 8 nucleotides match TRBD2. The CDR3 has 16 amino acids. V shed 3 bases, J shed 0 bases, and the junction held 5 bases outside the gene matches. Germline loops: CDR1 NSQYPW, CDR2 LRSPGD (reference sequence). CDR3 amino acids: CTCSAHWGTSAETLYF. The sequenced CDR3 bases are TGCACCTGCAGTGCCCACTGGGGGACTAGTGCAGAA. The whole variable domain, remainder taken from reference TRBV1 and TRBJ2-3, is VTLLEQNPRWRLVPRGQAVNLRCILKNSQYPWMSWYQQDLQKQLQWLFTLRSPGDKEVKSLPGADYLATRVTDTELRLQVANMSQGRTLYCTCSAHWGTSAETLYFGSGTRLTVL.

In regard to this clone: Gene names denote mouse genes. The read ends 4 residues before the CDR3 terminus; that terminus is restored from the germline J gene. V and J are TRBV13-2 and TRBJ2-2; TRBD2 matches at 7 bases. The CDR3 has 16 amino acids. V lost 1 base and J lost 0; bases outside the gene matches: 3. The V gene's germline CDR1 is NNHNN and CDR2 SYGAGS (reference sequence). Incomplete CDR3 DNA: TGTGCCAGCGGTGATCCTGACTGGGCAAACACCGGG. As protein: CASGDPDWANTG. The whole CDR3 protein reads CASGDPDWANTGQLYF.

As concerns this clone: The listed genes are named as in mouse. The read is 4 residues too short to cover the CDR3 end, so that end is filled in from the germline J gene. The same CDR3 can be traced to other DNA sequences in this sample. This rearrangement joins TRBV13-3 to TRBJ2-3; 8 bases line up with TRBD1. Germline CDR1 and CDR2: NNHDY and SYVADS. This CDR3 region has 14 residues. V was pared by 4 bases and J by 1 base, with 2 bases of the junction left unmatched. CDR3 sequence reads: CASSPDRGAETLYF. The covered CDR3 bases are TGTGCCAGCAGTCCGGACAGGGGTGCAGAA.

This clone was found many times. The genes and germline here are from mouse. The chain's CDR3 is CASSDAGREVFF. CDR3 DNA, as far as it was read: TGTGCCAGCAGTGATGCTGGGAGA. V gene TRBV13-3 combines with J gene TRBJ1-1, with D hard to call. Coverage ceases 4 residues before the CDR3 finishes, and the germline J gene fills in the end. Germline CDR1 is NNHDY and CDR2 is SYVADS. There are 12 residues in the CDR3.

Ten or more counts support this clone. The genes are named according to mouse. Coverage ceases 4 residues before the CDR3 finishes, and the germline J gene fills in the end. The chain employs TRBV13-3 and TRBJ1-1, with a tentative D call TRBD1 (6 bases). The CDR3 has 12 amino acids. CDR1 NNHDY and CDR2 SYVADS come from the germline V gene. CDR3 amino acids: CASSDRGGEVFF. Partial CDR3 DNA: TGTGCCAGCAGTGACAGGGGCGGA.

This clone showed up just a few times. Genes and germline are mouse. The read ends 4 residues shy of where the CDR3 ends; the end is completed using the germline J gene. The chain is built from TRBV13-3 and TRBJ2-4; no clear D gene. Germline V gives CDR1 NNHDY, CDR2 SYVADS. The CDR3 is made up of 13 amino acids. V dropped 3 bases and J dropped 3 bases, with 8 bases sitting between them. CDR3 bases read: TGTGCCAGCAGTGGACATTGGCAAAAC. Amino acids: CASSGHWQN. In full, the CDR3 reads CASSGHWQNTLYF.

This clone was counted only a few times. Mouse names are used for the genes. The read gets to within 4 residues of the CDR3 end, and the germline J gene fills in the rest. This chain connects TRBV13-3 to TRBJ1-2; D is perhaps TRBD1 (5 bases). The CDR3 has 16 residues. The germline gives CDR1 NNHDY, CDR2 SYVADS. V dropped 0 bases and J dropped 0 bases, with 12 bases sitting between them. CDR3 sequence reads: CASSDAREGTNSDYTF. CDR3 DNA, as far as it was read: TGTGCCAGCAGTGATGCCAGGGAGGGAACAAACTCC.

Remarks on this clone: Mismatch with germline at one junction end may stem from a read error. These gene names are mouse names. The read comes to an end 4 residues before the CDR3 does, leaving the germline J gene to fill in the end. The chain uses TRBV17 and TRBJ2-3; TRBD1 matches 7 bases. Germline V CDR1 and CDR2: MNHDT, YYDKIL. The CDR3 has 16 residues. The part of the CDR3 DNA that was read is TGTGCTGGCAGTAGAGATACAGGGGATCGTGCAGAA. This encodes CAGSRDTGDRAE. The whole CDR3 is CAGSRDTGDRAETLYF.

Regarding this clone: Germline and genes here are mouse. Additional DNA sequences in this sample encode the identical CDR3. The CDR3 loop is CASSILGSQNTLYF. The CDR3 DNA, read in part, is TGTGCCAGCAGTATCCTGGGTAGTCAAAAC. This chain joins TRBV19 and TRBJ2-4; weak D call: TRBD2 (5 bases). The CDR3 end falls 4 residues outside the read, so it is completed with the germline J gene. The V end lost 2 bases, the J end lost 0 bases, and 7 bases lay between the germline ends. This CDR3 contains 14 residues. The germline gives CDR1 FNHDT, CDR2 SITEND (reference sequence).

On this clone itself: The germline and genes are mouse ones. The CDR3 sequence is CASSEPGTGANYAEQFF. The part of the CDR3 DNA that was read is TGTGCCAGCAGTGAGCCCGGGACAGGGGCCAACTATGCT. The rearrangement joins TRBV13-3 to TRBJ2-1; the match to TRBD1 covers 10 bases. The read ends 4 residues early relative to the CDR3; the germline J gene fills the gap. V gave up 2 bases and J gave up 1 base; unmatched junction bases: 6. The CDR3 totals 17 residues. Per the germline V gene, CDR1 is NNHDY and CDR2 is SYVADS.

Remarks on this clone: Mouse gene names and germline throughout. This CDR3 reads CTCSADRGRVNERLFF. The CDR3 DNA, read in part, is TGCACCTGCAGTGCCGACAGGGGGAGAGTCAACGAA. The rearrangement uses TRBV1 and TRBJ1-4, with 9 bases aligning to TRBD1. The sequence runs out 4 residues before the end of the CDR3; the remainder is reconstructed from the germline J gene. This CDR3 is built from 16 residues. The J segment lost 4 bases and the V segment lost 3 bases, leaving 6 bases of the junction unmatched. Germline lookup yields CDR1 NSQYPW and CDR2 LRSPGD (reference sequence). Full variable domain (missing parts from reference TRBV1 and TRBJ1-4): VTLLEQNPRWRLVPRGQAVNLRCILKNSQYPWMSWYQQDLQKQLQWLFTLRSPGDKEVKSLPGADYLATRVTDTELRLQVANMSQGRTLYCTCSADRGRVNERLFFGHGTKLSVL.

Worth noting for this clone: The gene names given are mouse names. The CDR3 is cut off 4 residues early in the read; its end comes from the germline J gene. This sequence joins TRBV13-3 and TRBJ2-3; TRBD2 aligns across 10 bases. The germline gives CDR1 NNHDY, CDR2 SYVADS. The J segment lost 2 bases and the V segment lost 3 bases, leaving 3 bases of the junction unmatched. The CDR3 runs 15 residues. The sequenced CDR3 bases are TGTGCCAGCAGTGTGGACTGGGGGAATGCAGAA. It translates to CASSVDWGNAE. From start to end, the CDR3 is CASSVDWGNAETLYF.

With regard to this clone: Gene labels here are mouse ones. CDR3 loop: CASSIAGTGRDTQYF. CDR3 DNA (partial): TGTGCCAGCAGTATCGCCGGGACAGGGAGGGAC. The chain carries TRBV13-3 and TRBJ2-5; 9 bases map to TRBD1. The read falls 4 residues short of the CDR3 end, and the missing part is taken from the germline J gene. Germline V CDR1 and CDR2: NNHDY, SYVADS. CDR3 length: 15 residues.

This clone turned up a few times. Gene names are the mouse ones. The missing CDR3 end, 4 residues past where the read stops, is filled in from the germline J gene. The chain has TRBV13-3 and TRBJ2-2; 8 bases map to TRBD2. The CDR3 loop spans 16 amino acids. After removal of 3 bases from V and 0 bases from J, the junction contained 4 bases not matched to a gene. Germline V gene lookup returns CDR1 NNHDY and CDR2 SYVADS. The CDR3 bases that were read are TGTGCCAGCAGTGGCAGACTGGGGTCAAACACCGGG. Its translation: CASSGRLGSNTG. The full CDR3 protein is CASSGRLGSNTGQLYF.

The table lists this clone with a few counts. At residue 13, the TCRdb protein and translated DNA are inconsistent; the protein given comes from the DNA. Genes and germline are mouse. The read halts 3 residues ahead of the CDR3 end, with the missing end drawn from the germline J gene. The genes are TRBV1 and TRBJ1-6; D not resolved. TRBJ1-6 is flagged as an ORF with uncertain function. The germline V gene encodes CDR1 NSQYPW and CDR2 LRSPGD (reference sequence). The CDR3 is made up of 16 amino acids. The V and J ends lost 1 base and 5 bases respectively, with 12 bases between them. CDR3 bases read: TGCACCTGCAGTGCAGTTCGCCAGGAGAATAATTCGCCC. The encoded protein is CTCSAVRQENNSP. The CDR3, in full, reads CTCSAVRQENNSPLYF.

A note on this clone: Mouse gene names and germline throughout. The part of the CDR3 DNA that was read is TGTGCCAGCAGTATTCAAAAAACCTAT. Its translation: CASSIQKTY. The entire CDR3 protein reads CASSIQKTYEQYF. The V call is TRBV19, the J call TRBJ2-7; D remains ambiguous. The CDR3 is cut off 4 residues early in the read; its end comes from the germline J gene. The CDR3 length is 13 residues. From germline, CDR1 is FNHDT and CDR2 SITEND (reference sequence). V was cut by 2 bases and J by 2 bases, with 8 bases left in between.

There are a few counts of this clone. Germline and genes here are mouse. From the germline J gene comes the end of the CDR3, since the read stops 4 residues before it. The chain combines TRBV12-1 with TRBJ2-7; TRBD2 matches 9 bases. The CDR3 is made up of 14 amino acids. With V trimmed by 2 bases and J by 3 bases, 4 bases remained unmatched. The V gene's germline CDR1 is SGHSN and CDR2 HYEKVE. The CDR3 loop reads CASSPGTGLYEQYF. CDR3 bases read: TGTGCCAGCTCTCCCGGGACTGGGCTCTAT.

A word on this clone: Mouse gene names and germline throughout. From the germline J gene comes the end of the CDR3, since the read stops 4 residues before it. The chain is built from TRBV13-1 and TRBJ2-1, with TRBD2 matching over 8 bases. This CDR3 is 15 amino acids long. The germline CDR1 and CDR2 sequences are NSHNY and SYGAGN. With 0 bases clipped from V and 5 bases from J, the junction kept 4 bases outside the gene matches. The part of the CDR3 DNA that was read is TGTGCCAGCAGTGATGGGACTGGGTGGCATGCT. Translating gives CASSDGTGWHA. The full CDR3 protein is CASSDGTGWHAEQFF.

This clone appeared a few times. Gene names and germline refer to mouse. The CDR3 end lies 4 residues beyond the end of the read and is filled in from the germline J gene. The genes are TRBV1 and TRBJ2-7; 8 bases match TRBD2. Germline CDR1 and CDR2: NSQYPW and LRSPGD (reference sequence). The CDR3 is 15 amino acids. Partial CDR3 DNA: TGCACCTGCAGTGCAGATGCCTGGGGGGCGTAT. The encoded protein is CTCSADAWGAY. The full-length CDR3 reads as CTCSADAWGAYEQYF.

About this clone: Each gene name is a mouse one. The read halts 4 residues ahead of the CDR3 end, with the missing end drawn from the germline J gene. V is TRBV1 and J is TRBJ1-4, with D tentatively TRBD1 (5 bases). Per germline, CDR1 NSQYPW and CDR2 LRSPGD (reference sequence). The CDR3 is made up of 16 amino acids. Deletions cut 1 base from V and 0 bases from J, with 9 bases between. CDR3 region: CTCSAAREISNERLFF. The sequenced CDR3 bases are TGCACCTGCAGTGCAGCCAGGGAGATTTCCAACGAA.

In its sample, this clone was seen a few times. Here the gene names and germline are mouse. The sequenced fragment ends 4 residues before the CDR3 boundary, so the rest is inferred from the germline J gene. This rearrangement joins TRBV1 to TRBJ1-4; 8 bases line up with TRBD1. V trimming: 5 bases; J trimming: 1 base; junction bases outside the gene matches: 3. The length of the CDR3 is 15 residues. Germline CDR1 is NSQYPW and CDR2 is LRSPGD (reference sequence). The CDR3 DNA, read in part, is TGCACCTGCAGTCACAGGGGGGGTTCCAACGAA. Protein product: CTCSHRGGSNE. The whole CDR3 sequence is CTCSHRGGSNERLFF.

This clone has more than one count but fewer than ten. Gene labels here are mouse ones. The CDR3 DNA, read in part, is TGTGCCAGCGGTGATGGGACATTTAACCAAGAC. It is translated as CASGDGTFNQD. The CDR3, in full, reads CASGDGTFNQDTQYF. This chain uses TRBV13-2 with TRBJ2-5; the D gene is possibly TRBD1 (5 bases). The read falls 4 residues short of the CDR3 end, and the missing part is taken from the germline J gene. CDR1 is NNHNN and CDR2 is SYGAGS in the germline V gene (reference sequence). The CDR3 is made up of 15 amino acids. V was pared by 0 bases and J by 0 bases, with 8 bases between.

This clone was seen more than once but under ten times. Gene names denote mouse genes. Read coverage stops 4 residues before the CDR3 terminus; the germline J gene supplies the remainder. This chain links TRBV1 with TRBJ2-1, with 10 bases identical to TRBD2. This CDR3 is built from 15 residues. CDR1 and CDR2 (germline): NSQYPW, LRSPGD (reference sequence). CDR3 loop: CTCSGAGGARAEQFF. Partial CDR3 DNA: TGCACCTGCAGTGGGGCTGGGGGGGCGCGCGCT.